The 2 T cell receptor beta chains below come from one sample, sequenced in a study of identical twins. A single record per CDR3 protein comes from TCRdb applying MiXCR to the 5' RACE reads. The sample consists of around 140,000 distinct CDR3 sequences, around 3.5% of them appearing once. Sequencing was carried out using memory T cells sorted from blood. These receptors came from a man aged 18 to 29 in good health.

This clonotype was observed at least ten times. This sequence joins TRBV29-1 and TRBJ2-1, with D unclear. The CDR3 has 13 amino acids. CDR1 is SQVTM and CDR2 is ANQGSEA in the germline V gene. V was trimmed by 4 bases and J by 9 bases, leaving 16 bases between them. The CDR3 region is CSVAFTDAGEQFF. The CDR3, as DNA: TGCAGCGTTGCTTTCACAGATGCCGGTGAGCAGTTCTTC.

This clonotype was seen many times. The chain joins TRBV2 to TRBJ2-1, with 14 nucleotides matching TRBD2. Germline V gene sequence: CDR1 SNHLY, CDR2 FYNNEI. The ends lost 5 bases at V and 8 bases at J; junction bases unmatched: 5. CDR3 length: 15 amino acids. The CDR3 DNA reads TGTGCCAGCAGTATCGGACTAGCGGGAGGATATGAGCAGTTCTTC. This gives the protein CASSIGLAGGYEQFF.